This paragraph reports one T cell receptor (beta chain). Antigen specificity is unknown. Original processing notes: Building a distant-metastasis classifier for papillary thyroid cancer drew on CDR3 differences across clinicopathological groups. TCRdb reprocessed the PCR reads using MiXCR. These V and J calls are TCRdb output, not the study's own analysis. The profile shows around 4,300 clones, approximately 22% of them singletons. All patients were untreated before thyroid surgery. This entry belongs to a study of metastatic and nonmetastatic thyroid tumors. The wider study: Samples came from malignant and benign thyroid patients, and repertoires were compared across blood and tumor or nodule tissue.

Trimming removed 8 bases from V and 9 bases from J; junction bases left unmatched: 10. From germline, CDR1 is MNHNS and CDR2 SASEGT. This CDR3 spans 14 amino acids. The study, taken as a whole, reports: Significantly higher TCR beta diversity was reportedly seen in malignant thyroid tumors than benign nodules, in blood and tumor.

The chain carries TRBV6-1 and TRBJ2-1; TRBD1 agrees at 10 bases. The sequenced sample was tumor tissue. This sequence originates from a male donor with papillary thyroid cancer or a benign thyroid nodule (not recorded which). Some clones in this sample may be carry-over from other donors' samples. The CDR3 DNA is TGTGCCAGCGACAGGGGGCGTGAGTGGCGTGAGCAGTTCTTC. The encoded protein is CASDRGREWREQFF.